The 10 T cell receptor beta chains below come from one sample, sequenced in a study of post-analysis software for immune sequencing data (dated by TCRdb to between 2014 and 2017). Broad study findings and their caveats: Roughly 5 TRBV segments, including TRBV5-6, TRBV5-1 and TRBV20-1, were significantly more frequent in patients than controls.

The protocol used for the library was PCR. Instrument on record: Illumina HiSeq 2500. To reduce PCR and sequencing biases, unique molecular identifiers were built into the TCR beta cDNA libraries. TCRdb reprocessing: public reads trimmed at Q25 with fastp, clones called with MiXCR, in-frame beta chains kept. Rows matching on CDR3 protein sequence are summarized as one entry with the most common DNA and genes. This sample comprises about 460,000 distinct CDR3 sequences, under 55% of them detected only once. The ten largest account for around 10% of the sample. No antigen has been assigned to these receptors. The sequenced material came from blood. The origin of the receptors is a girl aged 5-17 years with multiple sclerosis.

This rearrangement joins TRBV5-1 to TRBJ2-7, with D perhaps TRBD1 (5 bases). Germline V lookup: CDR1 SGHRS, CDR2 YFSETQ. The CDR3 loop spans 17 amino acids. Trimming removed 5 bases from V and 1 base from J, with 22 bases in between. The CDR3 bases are TGCGCCAGCAGTAGTGCGCCCCGACAGACCCTTTCCTACGAGCAGTACTTC. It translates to CASSSAPRQTLSYEQYF.

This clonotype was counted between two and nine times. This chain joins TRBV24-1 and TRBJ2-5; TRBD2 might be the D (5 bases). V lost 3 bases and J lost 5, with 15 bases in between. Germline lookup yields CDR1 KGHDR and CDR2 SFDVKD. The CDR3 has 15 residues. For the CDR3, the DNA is TGTGCCACCAGTGATCCCACGGGGATGGGGGAGACCCAGTACTTC. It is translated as CATSDPTGMGETQYF.

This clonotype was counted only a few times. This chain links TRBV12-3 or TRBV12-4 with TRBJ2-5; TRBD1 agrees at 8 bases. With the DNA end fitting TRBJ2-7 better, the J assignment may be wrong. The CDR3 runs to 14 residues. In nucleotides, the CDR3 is TGTGCCAGCAGTTTACAGGGGGCGCCGAGCGAGCAGTACTTC. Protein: CASSLQGAPSEQYF.

The CDR3 is CASSRTSGAYNEQFF. The CDR3 nucleotides are TGTGCCAGCAGTCGCACTAGCGGGGCATACAATGAGCAGTTCTTC. This chain uses TRBV27 with TRBJ2-1, with TRBD2 matching over 10 bases. CDR3 length: 15 amino acids. From germline, CDR1 is MNHEY and CDR2 SMNVEV (reference sequence). The V and J ends lost 5 bases and 4 bases, in that order; junction bases with no gene match: 5.

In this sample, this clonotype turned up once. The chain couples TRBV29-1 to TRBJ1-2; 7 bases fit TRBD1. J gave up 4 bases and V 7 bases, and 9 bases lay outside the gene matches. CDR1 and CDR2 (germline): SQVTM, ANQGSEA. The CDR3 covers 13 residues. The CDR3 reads CSARTGSPYGYTF. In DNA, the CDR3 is TGCAGCGCCCGGACAGGCTCTCCCTATGGCTACACCTTC.

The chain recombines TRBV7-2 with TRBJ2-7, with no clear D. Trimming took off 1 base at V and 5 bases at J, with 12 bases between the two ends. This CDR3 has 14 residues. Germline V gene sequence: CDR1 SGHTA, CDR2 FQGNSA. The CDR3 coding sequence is TGTGCCAGCAGCTTAGATTATCGGAAGGACGAGCAGTACTTC. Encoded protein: CASSLDYRKDEQYF.

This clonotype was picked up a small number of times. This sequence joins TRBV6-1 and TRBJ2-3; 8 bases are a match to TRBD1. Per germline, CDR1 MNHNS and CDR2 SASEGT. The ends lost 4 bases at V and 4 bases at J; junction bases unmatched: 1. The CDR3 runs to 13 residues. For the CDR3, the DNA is TGTGCCAGCAGTGCGGGACAGGCAGATACGCAGTATTTT. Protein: CASSAGQADTQYF.

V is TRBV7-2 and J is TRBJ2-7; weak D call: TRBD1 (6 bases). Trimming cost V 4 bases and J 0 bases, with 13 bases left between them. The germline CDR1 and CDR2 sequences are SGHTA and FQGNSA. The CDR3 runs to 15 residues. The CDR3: CASSSDSRSSYEQYF. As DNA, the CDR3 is TGTGCCAGCAGCTCGGACAGCCGAAGCTCCTACGAGCAGTACTTC.

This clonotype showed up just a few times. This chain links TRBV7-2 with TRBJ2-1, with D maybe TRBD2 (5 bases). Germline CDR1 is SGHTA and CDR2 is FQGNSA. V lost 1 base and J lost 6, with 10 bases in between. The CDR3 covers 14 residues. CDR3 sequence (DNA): TGTGCCAGCAGCTTAGAACTAGTTGCCAATGAGCAGTTCTTC. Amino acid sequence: CASSLELVANEQFF.

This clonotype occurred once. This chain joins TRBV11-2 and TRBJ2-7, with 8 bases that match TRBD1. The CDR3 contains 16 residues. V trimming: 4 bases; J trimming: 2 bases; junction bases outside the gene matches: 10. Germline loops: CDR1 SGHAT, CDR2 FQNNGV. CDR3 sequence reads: CASSSRRRQGPYEQYF. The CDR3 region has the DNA TGTGCCAGCAGCTCGCGTAGACGACAGGGGCCCTACGAGCAGTACTTC.